The next 26 T cell receptor beta chains were all read from a single sample in a study of post-analysis software for immune sequencing data. Carried by the TCR beta cDNA libraries were unique molecular identifiers. TCRdb redid the calling of the PCR reads with MiXCR, one entry per CDR3 protein. This table holds fewer than 850,000 distinct CDR3 sequences, roughly 30% found once. These receptors have no known antigen. Study results and limitations: In patients, TRBV5-6, TRBV5-1 and TRBV20-1 belonged to roughly five TRBV segments found more frequently than in controls.

Sequencing used blood. The receptor set was obtained from a girl aged 10-17 years with multiple sclerosis.

The chain combines TRBV2 with TRBJ2-5; the D gene could be TRBD1 or TRBD2 (6 bases each). The CDR3 totals 15 residues. CDR1 SNHLY and CDR2 FYNNEI come from the germline V gene. The V end lost 6 bases, the J end lost 4 bases, and 18 bases lay between the germline ends. The CDR3 DNA reads as TGTGCCAGCAGGGATAGCGGAGGGGGGCGAGAGACCCAGTACTTC. Its translation: CASRDSGGGRETQYF.

This clonotype has a handful of counts. V is TRBV12-5 and J is TRBJ2-5; D possibly matches TRBD1 or TRBD2 (6 bases each). CDR1 LGHNT and CDR2 FRNRAP come from the germline V gene. The CDR3 contains 14 residues. V was shortened by 4 bases and J by 5 bases, with 14 bases between the two germline ends. Here the CDR3 reads CASGSGGGGETQYF. For the CDR3, the DNA is TGTGCTAGTGGTTCCGGGGGCGGCGGTGAGACCCAGTACTTC.

This clonotype was seen at least ten times. The J gene is TRBJ2-4, the V gene TRBV7-9; 7 bases match TRBD1. CDR3 size: 12 residues. V lost 4 bases, J lost 6 bases, and 0 bases stayed unmatched. CDR1 and CDR2 (germline): SEHNR, FQNEAQ (reference sequence). The CDR3 loop is CASSYRGNIQYF. The CDR3 DNA reads as TGTGCCAGCAGCTACAGGGGAAACATTCAGTACTTC.

The chain is built from TRBV7-8 and TRBJ2-1, with a weak D call TRBD2 (5 bases). CDR3 length: 16 amino acids. V was cut by 3 bases and J by 8 bases, with 20 bases left in between. CDR1 and CDR2 from the germline V gene are SGHVS and FQNEAQ. CDR3 in amino acids: CASSFRRTGFRDEQFF. The CDR3 nucleotides read TGTGCCAGCAGCTTTCGTCGGACTGGTTTCCGCGATGAGCAGTTCTTC.

A few counts support this clonotype. The gene calls are TRBV27 and TRBJ1-1, with 8 bases identical to TRBD1. V lost 5 bases, J lost 4 bases, and 15 bases stayed unmatched. The CDR3 length is 17 residues. Germline V gene lookup returns CDR1 MNHEY and CDR2 SMNVEV (reference sequence). The CDR3, as DNA: TGTGCCAGCAGTGTTACGCCGGGACAGGAAGGATCCACTGAAGCTTTCTTT. This gives the protein CASSVTPGQEGSTEAFF.

J is TRBJ2-4 and V is TRBV10-3; D is unresolved. The V and J ends lost 0 bases and 0 bases respectively, with 12 bases between them. This CDR3 region has 17 residues. Germline loops: CDR1 ENHRY, CDR2 SYGVKD. CDR3 region: CAISESKLGLAKNIQYF. The CDR3 region has the DNA TGTGCCATCAGTGAGTCGAAGTTGGGGTTAGCCAAAAACATTCAGTACTTC.

The chain combines TRBV9 with TRBJ1-4, with D hard to call. Trimming shortened V by 0 bases and J by 6 bases, and 12 bases separated the two germline ends. Per germline, CDR1 SGDLS and CDR2 YYNGEE. The CDR3 loop spans 15 amino acids. CDR3 DNA sequence: TGTGCCAGCAGCGTAGCTACCTGGACTGATGAAAAACTGTTTTTT. Translated: CASSVATWTDEKLFF.

This clonotype was observed a few times. The rearrangement links TRBV11-2 to TRBJ2-1, with D possibly being TRBD1 or TRBD2 (5 bases each). The CDR3 consists of 17 residues. Germline loops: CDR1 SGHAT, CDR2 FQNNGV. V shed 2 bases and J shed 4 bases, with 18 bases lying between them. CDR3 DNA sequence: TGTGCCAGCAGCTTAATAGTAGGTCAGGGAGATTACAATGAGCAGTTCTTC. It codes for CASSLIVGQGDYNEQFF.

The chain has TRBV11-2 and TRBJ2-7, with TRBD2 identical over 9 bases. J gave up 0 bases and V 2 bases, and 20 bases lay outside the gene matches. Germline CDR1 and CDR2: SGHAT and FQNNGV. This CDR3 region has 21 residues. This CDR3 reads CASSLKGAVSGPAGGSYEQYF. Written as DNA, the CDR3 is TGTGCCAGCAGCTTAAAAGGGGCGGTGTCTGGTCCAGCGGGAGGCTCCTACGAGCAGTACTTC. The full variable domain, in which reference TRBV11-2 and TRBJ2-7 provide the parts outside the CDR3, is EAGVAQSPRYKIIEKRQSVAFWCNPISGHATLYWYQQILGQGPKLLIQFQNNGVVDDSQLPKDRFSAERLKGVDSTLKIQPAKLEDSAVYLCASSLKGAVSGPAGGSYEQYFGPGTRLTVT.

The rearrangement joins TRBV20-1 to TRBJ2-6; weak D call: TRBD2 (6 bases). V was clipped by 3 bases and J by 2 bases, with 11 bases between them. This CDR3 has 15 amino acids. From germline, CDR1 is DFQATT and CDR2 SNEGSKA (reference sequence). CDR3 in amino acids: CSASVREAGANVLTF. CDR3 in DNA: TGCAGTGCTAGTGTGAGGGAGGCTGGGGCCAACGTCCTGACTTTC.

The rearrangement uses TRBV7-9 and TRBJ1-1; D perhaps matches TRBD1 (6 bases). Per germline, CDR1 SEHNR and CDR2 FQNEAQ (reference sequence). The CDR3 is 14 residues long. Between the trimmed V and J ends, which lost 1 base and 6 bases, there was a span of 12 bases. The CDR3 DNA is TGTGCCAGCAGCTTAGTGGCCGGGGGCTCTGAAGCTTTCTTT. It encodes CASSLVAGGSEAFF.

This clonotype was found a few times. The chain recombines TRBV11-2 with TRBJ2-1; the match to TRBD2 covers 11 bases. This CDR3 has 16 residues. Germline V gene sequence: CDR1 SGHAT, CDR2 FQNNGV. After removal of 5 bases from V and 4 bases from J, the junction contained 7 bases not matched to a gene. The CDR3 protein is CASSPWLAGGYNEQFF. CDR3 sequence (DNA): TGTGCCAGCAGCCCCTGGCTAGCGGGGGGTTACAATGAGCAGTTCTTC. Combining the CDR3 with reference TRBV11-2 and TRBJ2-1 gives the whole variable domain EAGVAQSPRYKIIEKRQSVAFWCNPISGHATLYWYQQILGQGPKLLIQFQNNGVVDDSQLPKDRFSAERLKGVDSTLKIQPAKLEDSAVYLCASSPWLAGGYNEQFFGPGTRLTVL.

The chain carries TRBV20-1 and TRBJ2-5, with 7 bases that match TRBD1. The germline gives CDR1 DFQATT, CDR2 SNEGSKA (reference sequence). The CDR3 sequence is 15 residues long. V lost 2 bases to trimming and J lost 0 bases; unmatched junction nucleotides: 6. The CDR3 loop is CSARTGDWYQETQYF. CDR3 nucleotides: TGCAGTGCTAGAACAGGGGATTGGTACCAAGAGACCCAGTACTTC.

This clonotype showed up just a few times. The CDR3 sequence: CASRKDRTNYGYTF. CDR3 in DNA: TGTGCCAGCAGAAAGGACAGAACTAACTATGGCTACACCTTC. The chain has TRBV6-4 and TRBJ1-2, with TRBD1 as a possible D gene (6 bases). The V gene lost 6 bases and the J gene lost 0 bases, with 11 bases spanning the gap. CDR1 is MRHNA, CDR2 SNTAGT, per germline. This CDR3 is built from 14 residues.

About this clonotype: A clone one base away is much larger, so this may be a read error. The chain has TRBV28 and TRBJ2-3, with D maybe TRBD2 (5 bases). The germline CDR1 and CDR2 sequences are MDHEN and SYDVKM. V was clipped by 6 bases and J by 6 bases, with 22 bases between them. This CDR3 spans 16 amino acids. The CDR3 loop reads CASSPPVVGVSDTQYF. The CDR3 DNA reads TGTGCCAGCAGCCCTCCCGTAGTGGGAGTGTCGGATACGCAGTATTTT.

This sequence joins TRBV12-3 or TRBV12-4 and TRBJ2-5; TRBD2 is a possible D gene (6 bases). The CDR3 loop spans 16 amino acids. Trimming removed 3 bases from V and 5 bases from J, with 19 bases in between. The CDR3: CASSFVGSRAGETQYF. The DNA of the CDR3 is TGTGCCAGCAGTTTCGTCGGGAGCAGGGCCGGGGAGACCCAGTACTTC.

Comment on this clonotype: One junction end disagrees with the germline gene, perhaps due to a read error. V gene TRBV6-5 combines with J gene TRBJ2-7; the D gene is possibly TRBD1 (6 bases). CDR3 size: 14 residues. From germline, CDR1 is MNHEY and CDR2 SVGAGI. CDR3 in amino acids: CASRTPDSPYKQYF. The CDR3, as DNA: TGTGCCAGCAGGACACCGGACAGCCCCTACAAGCAGTACTTC.

The chain uses TRBV5-1 and TRBJ2-6, with D perhaps matching TRBD1 or TRBD2 (5 bases each). The V end lost 0 bases, the J end lost 0 bases, and 13 bases lay between the germline ends. The germline CDR1 and CDR2 sequences are SGHRS and YFSETQ. The CDR3 extends over 18 amino acids. The CDR3 bases are TGCGCCAGCAGCTTGGCGGGACGCCCGCCCTCTGGGGCCAACGTCCTGACTTTC. Translating gives CASSLAGRPPSGANVLTF.

This clonotype turned up a few times. This chain connects TRBV7-2 to TRBJ2-1; 7 positions match TRBD1. The trim removed 5 bases at V and 7 bases at J, leaving 14 bases unmatched. The CDR3 runs 16 residues. Germline V gene sequence: CDR1 SGHTA, CDR2 FQGNSA. The CDR3: CASSPGTVFILNEQFF. Written as DNA, the CDR3 is TGTGCCAGCAGCCCTGGGACAGTGTTCATCCTAAATGAGCAGTTCTTC. Full variable domain (outside the CDR3, taken from reference TRBV7-2 and TRBJ2-1): GAGVSQSPSNKVTEKGKDVELRCDPISGHTALYWYRQSLGQGLEFLIYFQGNSAPDKSGLPSDRFSAERTGGSVSTLTIQRTQQEDSAVYLCASSPGTVFILNEQFFGPGTRLTVL.

The V gene is TRBV5-1, the J gene TRBJ2-1; 8 nucleotides agree with TRBD2. The CDR3 spans 15 residues. Germline CDR1 reads SGHRS; CDR2 reads YFSETQ. The J segment lost 0 bases and the V segment lost 4 bases, leaving 3 bases of the junction unmatched. The CDR3 DNA reads as TGCGCCAGCAGCCAGCGGGAGCCCTCCTACAATGAGCAGTTCTTC. It is translated as CASSQREPSYNEQFF.

This clonotype has a handful of counts. The chain is built from TRBV9 and TRBJ2-1; D perhaps matches TRBD2 (6 bases). Per the germline V gene, CDR1 is SGDLS and CDR2 is YYNGEE. CDR3 length: 16 amino acids. V lost 3 bases, J lost 5 bases, and 18 bases lay in between. The CDR3 protein is CASSASGTGPNNEQFF. The CDR3 DNA reads TGTGCCAGCAGCGCGTCCGGGACTGGGCCCAACAATGAGCAGTTCTTC.

The chain joins TRBV5-4 to TRBJ1-2; 10 bases line up with TRBD1. V trimming: 9 bases; J trimming: 8 bases; junction bases outside the gene matches: 13. Germline loops: CDR1 SGHNT, CDR2 YYREEE (reference sequence). This CDR3 has 14 residues. The CDR3 is CANRPGTGVVGYTF. CDR3 sequence (DNA): TGTGCCAACAGGCCTGGGACAGGGGTGGTCGGCTACACCTTC.

The chain uses TRBV5-1 and TRBJ2-1, with 14 bases that match TRBD2. V lost 6 bases, J lost 5 bases, and 7 bases stayed unmatched. The CDR3 sequence is 16 residues long. Per germline, CDR1 SGHRS and CDR2 YFSETQ. Written as DNA, the CDR3 is TGCGCCAGCAACTGGGGACTAGCGGGAGACCACAATGAGCAGTTCTTC. Protein: CASNWGLAGDHNEQFF.

As regards this clonotype: A much larger clone sits a single nucleotide away, making a read error possible. J is TRBJ2-2 and V is TRBV6-6; D call uncertain. The V gene lost 2 bases and the J gene lost 6 bases, with 4 bases spanning the gap. The CDR3 length is 12 residues. Germline CDR1 is MNHNY and CDR2 is SVGAGI (reference sequence). The CDR3 region is CASSYGAGELFF. DNA of the CDR3: TGTGCCAGCAGTTACGGGGCCGGGGAGCTGTTTTTT.

The gene calls are TRBV5-1 and TRBJ2-7, with 7 bases that match TRBD2. The CDR3 runs 14 residues. Trimming took 4 bases from V and 2 from J; bases not matched to a gene: 6. Germline CDR1 is SGHRS and CDR2 is YFSETQ. CDR3 residues: CASSHSGRTYEQYF. CDR3 DNA sequence: TGCGCCAGCAGCCATAGCGGGCGAACCTACGAGCAGTACTTC.

Only a few counts were recorded for this clonotype. The chain is built from TRBV5-6 and TRBJ2-2; no reliable D call. The CDR3 loop spans 16 amino acids. CDR1 is SGHDT, CDR2 YYEEEE, per germline. With 3 bases removed from V and 7 bases from J, the gap between germline ends came to 19 bases. In DNA, the CDR3 is TGTGCCAGCAGCTCACCTCCGGGCCGGCATGGCGGGGAGCTGTTTTTT. As protein: CASSSPPGRHGGELFF.